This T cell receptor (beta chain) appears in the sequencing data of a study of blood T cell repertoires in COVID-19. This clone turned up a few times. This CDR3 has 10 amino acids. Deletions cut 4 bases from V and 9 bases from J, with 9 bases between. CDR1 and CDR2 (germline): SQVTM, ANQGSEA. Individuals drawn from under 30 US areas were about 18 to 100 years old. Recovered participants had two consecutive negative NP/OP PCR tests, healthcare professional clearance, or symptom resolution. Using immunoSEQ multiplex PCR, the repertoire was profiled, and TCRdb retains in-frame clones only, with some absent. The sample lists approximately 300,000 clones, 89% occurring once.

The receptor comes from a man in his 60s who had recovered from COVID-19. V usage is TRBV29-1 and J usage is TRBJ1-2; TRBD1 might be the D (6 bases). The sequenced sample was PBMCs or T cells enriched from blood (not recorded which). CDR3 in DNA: TGCAGCGTTGCGGGGGGCCGCTACACCTTC. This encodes CSVAGGRYTF.